The 11 T cell receptor beta chains below all came from one sample that was sequenced in a study of CD8+CD57+ T cells in acquired aplastic anemia. TCR beta VDJ and CDR3 profiling used genomic DNA as template. TCRdb re-analysed the reads in MiXCR, keeping a single row per CDR3 protein. The sample carries about 200,000 distinct CDR3 sequences, approximately 35% recorded once. Sequencing was done on a sample of sorted CD4+, CD8+, or CD8+CD57+ T cells (not recorded which) from PBMCs. Receptors originate from a human donor in good health, serving as a control.

This clonotype was recorded many times. The rearrangement links TRBV12-3 or TRBV12-4 to TRBJ1-6; tentatively, D is TRBD1 (6 bases). This CDR3 is built from 15 residues. V was pared by 6 bases and J by 9 bases, with 18 bases between. The CDR3 sequence: CASRITGGQGSPLHF. In nucleotides, the CDR3 is TGTGCCAGCAGAATCACGGGGGGCCAGGGTTCACCCCTCCACTTT.

Many counts were recorded for this clonotype. This chain uses TRBV5-1 with TRBJ2-7; D is unresolved. Trimming left V 3 bases short and J 4 bases short, with 11 bases between. The CDR3 runs to 13 residues. CDR1 is SGHRS, CDR2 YFSETQ, per germline. The chain's CDR3 is CASSSPWDYEQYF. DNA of the CDR3: TGCGCCAGCAGCTCTCCTTGGGATTACGAGCAGTACTTC.

The sample holds many counts of this clonotype. The chain couples TRBV25-1 to TRBJ2-1, with TRBD1 matching 11 bases. This CDR3 is 15 amino acids long. V lost 2 bases to trimming and J lost 7 bases; unmatched junction nucleotides: 4. Germline V gene sequence: CDR1 MGHDK, CDR2 SYGVNS. For the CDR3, the DNA is TGTGCCAGCAGTGAAGAGGACAGGGGGCGTAATGAGCAGTTCTTC. It is translated as CASSEEDRGRNEQFF.

In this sample, this clonotype turned up many times. The chain recombines TRBV20-1 with TRBJ2-5; D is unresolved. Germline V gene data show CDR1 as DFQATT and CDR2 as SNEGSKA (reference sequence). V dropped 1 base and J dropped 1 base, with 10 bases sitting between them. This CDR3 is 14 amino acids long. CDR3 amino acids: CSARAVGFQETQYF. For the CDR3, the DNA is TGCAGTGCTAGAGCCGTGGGGTTCCAAGAGACCCAGTACTTC.

The sample holds a few counts of this clonotype. The rearrangement uses TRBV5-6 and TRBJ2-5, with 7 bases fitting TRBD1. In germline, CDR1 is SGHDT, CDR2 YYEEEE. The trim removed 4 bases at V and 5 bases at J, leaving 20 bases unmatched. CDR3 size: 18 residues. The CDR3, as DNA: TGTGCCAGCAGCCCACTTGACAGGGATATCTCTCAGAGGGAGACCCAGTACTTC. Encoded protein: CASSPLDRDISQRETQYF.

As for this clonotype: A clone one base away is much larger, so this may be a read error. The rearrangement joins TRBV6-1 to TRBJ1-1; weak D call: TRBD1 (5 bases). CDR3 size: 13 residues. Per the germline V gene, CDR1 is MNHNS and CDR2 is SASEGT. In DNA form, the CDR3 reads TGTGCCAGCAGGCGCAGGGAGGCCACTGAAACTTTCTTT. Its translation is CASRRREATETFF.

This chain joins TRBV11-2 and TRBJ2-7, with no clear D. The germline CDR1 and CDR2 sequences are SGHAT and FQNNGV. V was trimmed by 1 base and J by 6 bases, leaving 16 bases between them. This CDR3 region has 15 residues. The CDR3 nucleotides read TGTGCCAGCAGCTTAGGAAGTCCTCCCTCAAGCGAGCAGTACTTC. Translation gives CASSLGSPPSSEQYF.

The chain joins TRBV11-3 to TRBJ2-1; 9 bases align to TRBD1. The length of the CDR3 is 13 residues. Germline CDR1 is SGHNT and CDR2 is YENEEA. Losses at the gene ends were 5 bases for V and 7 bases for J; bases not matched to a gene: 3. CDR3 nucleotide sequence: TGTGCCAGCAGCCGGGACAGGGTGAATGAGCAGTTCTTC. It is translated as CASSRDRVNEQFF.

This clonotype has at least ten counts. As DNA, the CDR3 is TGTGCCAGCAGCGTAGGTGGTAGCGGACCCTACGAGCAGTACTTC. Translating it yields CASSVGGSGPYEQYF. The genes are TRBV9 and TRBJ2-7; tentative D call: TRBD2 (6 bases). CDR3 size: 15 residues. The germline CDR1 and CDR2 sequences are SGDLS and YYNGEE. V was shortened by 0 bases and J by 2 bases, with 12 bases between the two germline ends.

This clonotype showed up many times. The chain recombines TRBV4-1 with TRBJ1-2, with a possible D match to TRBD1 (5 bases). This CDR3 contains 14 residues. Germline-derived CDR1 and CDR2 are MGHRA and YSYEKL. The V end was cut by 4 bases, the J end by 4 bases, with 13 bases between. DNA of the CDR3: TGCGCCAGCAGCCCCCAGGGCATCATCTATGGCTACACCTTC. Its protein product is CASSPQGIIYGYTF.

This chain joins TRBV20-1 and TRBJ2-3; tentative D call: TRBD2 (6 bases). With 1 base removed from V and 2 bases from J, the gap between germline ends came to 16 bases. This CDR3 is built from 16 residues. Looked up from germline, CDR1 is DFQATT and CDR2 is SNEGSKA (reference sequence). The CDR3 is CSARVAREHYTDTQYF. The CDR3 DNA is TGCAGTGCTAGAGTAGCACGGGAGCATTACACAGATACGCAGTATTTT.